This T cell receptor (beta chain) was captured by sequencing in a study of T cell repertoires in cytomegalovirus infection. On the study more broadly: Indications of both CMV infection and matching HLA type were provided by public TCR beta signatures. Study outcomes and limitations: Cumulated frequencies of public TCR beta families served to identify carriers of CMV plus the relevant HLA.

One entry per CDR3 protein, called by TCRdb with MiXCR from the reads. The sample consists of some 700,000 distinct CDR3 sequences, roughly a third of them appearing once. This clonotype was observed at least ten times. Its antigen remains unknown. Per germline, CDR1 SGHTA and CDR2 FQGNSA. With V trimmed by 4 bases and J by 2 bases, 11 bases remained unmatched. The CDR3 has 18 amino acids. V and J are TRBV7-2 and TRBJ2-1; TRBD2 matches 10 bases. The TCR originated in a human donor in good health (CMV status not recorded). Some clones in this sample may be carry-over from other donors' samples. This specimen was cultured PBMCs, taken from culture after CMV antigen stimulation. The CDR3 loop is CASSSPQRGGGPYNEQFF. The CDR3 DNA is TGTGCCAGCAGCTCCCCACAGCGGGGGGGCGGGCCCTACAATGAGCAGTTCTTC.